This is a list of T cell receptor beta chains from one sample in a study of cytomegalovirus exposure and HLA in healthy donors. Profiled with immunoSEQ multiplex PCR; TCRdb holds only in-frame clones, not every one. The table records more than 100,000 clones, 80% of them present only once. Sequences were obtained from PBMCs. The origin of the receptors is a man aged 35-49 years in good health and CMV-seronegative. The CDR3 runs from the conserved cysteine through the conserved F or W.

J gene	V gene	CDR3 length	CDR3 protein
TRBJ2-4	TRBV9	14	CASSRGVAKNIQYF
TRBJ1-2	TRBV28	14	CAIGATGGTGGYTF
TRBJ2-7	TRBV5-8	15	CASSPWTGGTYEQYF
TRBJ2-7	TRBV6-1	15	CASTLSGTPSYEQYF
TRBJ1-1	TRBV7-6	13	CASSPSGNTEAFF
TRBJ1-6	TRBV2	14	CASRVDGNNSPLHF
TRBJ2-1	TRBV5-1	17	CASSSGASGSGVDEQFF
TRBJ2-5	TRBV5-1	14	CASSVQGRTGTQYF
TRBJ2-7	TRBV19	14	CASSLSGIDFGQYF
TRBJ1-1	TRBV7-2	12	CASSPQATEAFF
TRBJ2-3	TRBV7-2	13	CASSSTSPDTQYF
TRBJ2-5	TRBV7-8	14	CASSLVVTRETQYF
TRBJ2-5	TRBV6-5	13	CASSYQGSETQYF
TRBJ2-5	TRBV27	12	CAGRGEEETQYF
TRBJ2-5	TRBV29-1	13	CSVSPGNWETQYF
TRBJ2-3	TRBV4-2	19	CASSQDLAGITPGADTQYF
TRBJ1-2	TRBV7-9	14	CASSQSGASYGYTF
TRBJ2-3	TRBV5-4	16	CASSTGLAGVTDTQYF
TRBJ2-2	TRBV7-2	16	CASSLDGSRNTGELFF
TRBJ2-7	TRBV19	13	CASSSGRAYEQYF
TRBJ2-1	TRBV5-1	14	CASSKLAGVDEQFF
TRBJ2-7	TRBV5-1	14	CASSPVAGGNEQYF
TRBJ2-5	TRBV5-1	13	CASSLGVQETQYF
TRBJ2-5	TRBV9	17	CASSVSSSGGARETQYF
TRBJ2-7	TRBV10-2	15	CASSEYIQGAYEQYF
TRBJ2-7	TRBV27	17	CASSLMRGTLNAYEQYF
TRBJ1-3	TRBV30	15	CAWRGDRSSGNTIYF
TRBJ2-1	TRBV6-5	13	CASYASAYNEQFF
TRBJ2-1	TRBV5-6	13	CASSLGGVDEQFF
TRBJ1-4	TRBV5-1	15	CASSPFNFPNEKLFF
TRBJ1-5	TRBV18	15	CASSPTGGSNQPQHF
TRBJ2-1	TRBV5-1	15	CASSGLAGVVTEQFF
TRBJ1-5	TRBV28	14	CASSLLGRYQPQHF
TRBJ2-5	TRBV7-9	16	CASSLGPAVGQETQYF
TRBJ2-7	TRBV5-6	13	CASTFVDRDGQYF
TRBJ1-3	TRBV4-1	15	CASSRYGTSGNTIYF
TRBJ2-2	TRBV9	16	CASSVQGAGGTGELFF
TRBJ1-2	TRBV5-1	12	CASSFEGGGYTF
TRBJ2-3	TRBV27	13	CASSLLEADTQYF
TRBJ2-1	TRBV6-6	16	CASSPGGGTGNGEQFF
TRBJ1-2	TRBV19	15	CASSIPRDSVYGYTF
TRBJ2-7	TRBV6-1	12	CASSDPLREQYF
TRBJ1-1	TRBV11-2	15	CASSLGKGAITEAFF
TRBJ2-7	TRBV28	16	CASSPTTGVPPYEQYF
TRBJ2-7	TRBV4-2	15	CASSPGTSGPYEQYF
TRBJ2-7	TRBV5-1	15	CASSRGTSGSYEQYF
TRBJ2-5	TRBV5-6	16	CASSLSDRPQQETQYF
TRBJ2-4	TRBV27	14	CASSFKGWKNIQYF